A single sample gave rise to the 23 T cell receptor beta chains below, sequenced in a study of cytomegalovirus exposure and HLA in healthy donors. In the PCR, 60 Vbeta and 13 Jbeta primers were used. Produced via immunoSEQ multiplex PCR; TCRdb's table is partial and in-frame only. The sample has 150,000 to 200,000 clones, about four fifths seen once. The sequenced sample consisted of PBMCs. The source of these receptors is a female donor in good health and CMV-seronegative.

The chain has TRBV15 and TRBJ2-1, with 9 bases aligning to TRBD2. The CDR3 runs to 18 residues. Trimming at V came to 0 bases and at J to 2 bases, leaving 8 bases not matched to a gene. Germline CDR1 is LNHNV and CDR2 is YYDKDF (reference sequence). The CDR3 region is CATSRDSGSVLPYNEQFF. As DNA, the CDR3 is TGTGCCACCAGCAGAGATAGCGGGAGTGTCCTTCCCTACAATGAGCAGTTCTTC.

The chain recombines TRBV7-8 with TRBJ1-6; D ambiguous. Trimming left V 4 bases short and J 7 bases short, with 11 bases between. The CDR3 consists of 14 residues. CDR1 is SGHVS, CDR2 FQNEAQ, per germline. CDR3 sequence: CASSWAEMNSPLHF. The CDR3 nucleotides are TGTGCCAGCAGCTGGGCAGAGATGAATTCACCCCTCCACTTT.

The chain employs TRBV7-2 and TRBJ2-1, with 7 bases aligning to TRBD2. CDR1 is SGHTA, CDR2 FQGNSA, per germline. The CDR3 contains 16 residues. V lost 1 base to trimming and J lost 4 bases; unmatched junction nucleotides: 7. The CDR3 is CASSLDPPGGYNEQFF. As DNA, the CDR3 is TGTGCCAGCAGCTTAGATCCCCCGGGGGGTTACAATGAGCAGTTCTTC.

The chain recombines TRBV5-1 with TRBJ1-2; D gene uncertain. V gave up 2 bases and J gave up 4 bases, with 15 bases separating them. This CDR3 comprises 15 residues. CDR1 SGHRS and CDR2 YFSETQ come from the germline V gene. CDR3 region: CASSLDIGSVYGYTF. Here the CDR3 DNA reads TGCGCCAGCAGCTTAGACATTGGGTCCGTCTATGGCTACACCTTC.

This clone was found a few times. This chain connects TRBV15 to TRBJ2-6, with no clear D. CDR1 is LNHNV, CDR2 YYDKDF, per germline (reference sequence). The V gene lost 0 bases and the J gene lost 0 bases, with 3 bases spanning the gap. This CDR3 has 15 amino acids. The CDR3 nucleotides are TGTGCCACCAGCAGAGATCTCTCTGGGGCCAACGTCCTGACTTTC. Translated, it gives CATSRDLSGANVLTF.

This clone was picked up one time. The chain uses TRBV5-1 and TRBJ2-3; D is ambiguous. The CDR3 spans 13 residues. Trimming left V 3 bases short and J 4 bases short, with 9 bases between. The V gene's germline CDR1 is SGHRS and CDR2 YFSETQ. DNA for the CDR3: TGCGCCAGCAGCTCGGAGTCACCAGATACGCAGTATTTT. Amino acid sequence: CASSSESPDTQYF.

The V call is TRBV6-5, the J call TRBJ2-5, with D possibly matching TRBD1 (6 bases). This CDR3 contains 15 residues. Germline assignment: CDR1 MNHEY and CDR2 SVGAGI. The V end lost 5 bases, the J end lost 1 base, and 14 bases lay between the germline ends. The chain's CDR3 is CASSTYTGIQETQYF. The CDR3 DNA follows: TGTGCCAGCAGTACCTACACAGGGATCCAAGAGACCCAGTACTTC.

This clone was counted only a few times. This rearrangement joins TRBV2 to TRBJ1-2, with D uncertain. The CDR3 is made up of 14 amino acids. The germline V gene has CDR1 SNHLY and CDR2 FYNNEI. V was pared by 8 bases and J by 7 bases, with 20 bases between. The CDR3 loop is CASSHPRVGLGYTF. The CDR3 coding sequence is TGTGCCAGCTCCCACCCCCGGGTAGGCCTTGGCTACACCTTC.

This chain joins TRBV11-1 and TRBJ2-2; TRBD2 agrees at 7 bases. Trimming cost V 4 bases and J 6 bases; bases outside gene matches: 2. Germline loops: CDR1 SGHAT, CDR2 FQDESV (reference sequence). CDR3 size: 13 residues. CDR3 coding DNA: TGTGCCAGCAGCTCTCGGGGGGCCGGGGAGCTGTTTTTT. This gives the protein CASSSRGAGELFF.

This chain connects TRBV5-6 to TRBJ1-4; 7 nucleotides match TRBD1. CDR1 SGHDT and CDR2 YYEEEE come from the germline V gene. V lost 3 bases to trimming and J lost 7 bases; unmatched junction nucleotides: 9. This CDR3 comprises 15 residues. The CDR3 DNA sequence: TGTGCCAGCAGCTGGTGGGGGACAGTGCCTGAAAAACTGTTTTTT. Encoded protein: CASSWWGTVPEKLFF.

The chain uses TRBV27 and TRBJ1-5, with D uncertain. The germline V gene has CDR1 MNHEY and CDR2 SMNVEV (reference sequence). The CDR3 has 13 amino acids. Trimming took 1 base from V and 5 from J, leaving 6 bases between them. The CDR3 region is CASSLFGDQPQHF. The DNA of the CDR3 is TGTGCCAGCAGTTTATTCGGGGATCAGCCCCAGCATTTT.

The CDR3 bases are TGCGCCAGCAGCTTGGCCGGGGGAGAGACCCAGTACTTC. It yields the protein CASSLAGGETQYF. The chain couples TRBV5-1 to TRBJ2-5, with D possibly being TRBD2 (6 bases). The V end was cut by 0 bases, the J end by 4 bases, with 7 bases between. This CDR3 has 13 amino acids. Germline loops: CDR1 SGHRS, CDR2 YFSETQ. The variable domain in full, completed from reference TRBV5-1 and TRBJ2-5, reads KAGVTQTPRYLIKTRGQQVTLSCSPISGHRSVSWYQQTPGQGLQFLFEYFSETQRNKGNFPGRFSGRQFSNSRSEMNVSTLELGDSALYLCASSLAGGETQYFGPGTRLLVL.

The J gene is TRBJ2-1, the V gene TRBV4-2; D remains ambiguous. From germline, CDR1 is LGHNA and CDR2 YNFKEQ. CDR3 length: 14 amino acids. The V end lost 4 bases, the J end lost 6 bases, and 13 bases lay between the germline ends. The CDR3 DNA is TGTGCCAGCAGCCGAGTACCCCTAGGCAATGAGCAGTTCTTC. Amino acids: CASSRVPLGNEQFF.

This chain joins TRBV7-8 and TRBJ2-7, with 7 bases lining up with TRBD2. Per germline, CDR1 SGHVS and CDR2 FQNEAQ. CDR3 size: 16 residues. With 0 bases clipped from V and 5 bases from J, the junction kept 10 bases outside the gene matches. CDR3 DNA: TGTGCCAGCAGCTTAGCCTGGTGGGAGGGCAAACACGAGCAGTACTTC. Encoded protein: CASSLAWWEGKHEQYF.

The chain uses TRBV5-1 and TRBJ2-1; D possibly corresponds to TRBD1 (6 bases). The CDR3 has 15 amino acids. The V gene lost 4 bases and the J gene lost 0 bases, with 11 bases spanning the gap. Germline values: CDR1 SGHRS, CDR2 YFSETQ. The CDR3 sequence: CASSKGVSSYNEQFF. CDR3 DNA: TGCGCCAGCAGCAAGGGGGTCAGCTCCTACAATGAGCAGTTCTTC.

The CDR3 loop reads CASSLQTSGRPEQYF. CDR3 sequence (DNA): TGTGCCAGCAGCTTGCAGACTAGCGGGAGACCCGAGCAGTACTTC. The chain has TRBV5-4 and TRBJ2-7, with 12 bases fitting TRBD2. The germline V gene has CDR1 SGHNT and CDR2 YYREEE (reference sequence). The J segment lost 6 bases and the V segment lost 1 base, leaving 5 bases of the junction unmatched. The CDR3 sequence is 15 residues long. The variable domain in full, completed from reference TRBV5-4 and TRBJ2-7, reads ETGVTQSPTHLIKTRGQQVTLRCSSQSGHNTVSWYQQALGQGPQFIFQYYREEENGRGNFPPRFSGLQFPNYSSELNVNALELDDSALYLCASSLQTSGRPEQYFGPGTRLTVT.

The chain employs TRBV14 and TRBJ1-2; perhaps TRBD1 as D (5 bases). V was pared by 4 bases and J by 4 bases, with 13 bases between. Germline V lookup: CDR1 SGHDN, CDR2 FVKESK. The CDR3 totals 14 residues. CDR3 region: CASSPSRGVYGYTF. CDR3 coding DNA: TGTGCCAGCAGCCCCTCAAGGGGTGTCTATGGCTACACCTTC.

This clone occurred a few times. V usage is TRBV2 and J usage is TRBJ2-7; 10 bases are shared with TRBD2. Germline trimming cut 1 base from V and 3 bases from J; bases unmatched to any gene: 6. The germline V gene encodes CDR1 SNHLY and CDR2 FYNNEI. CDR3 size: 16 residues. CDR3 residues: CASSEEASGGYYEQYF. The CDR3 region has the DNA TGTGCCAGCAGTGAAGAGGCTAGCGGGGGCTACTACGAGCAGTACTTC.

The V and J genes are TRBV29-1 and TRBJ2-2, with a weak D call TRBD2 (6 bases). Germline V gene lookup returns CDR1 SQVTM and CDR2 ANQGSEA. The CDR3 has 17 residues. Trimming cost V 2 bases and J 0 bases, with 16 bases left between them. In nucleotides, the CDR3 is TGCAGCGTTGAATCGTTTGGCGGGAACTCGAACACCGGGGAGCTGTTTTTT. Translation: CSVESFGGNSNTGELFF.

J is TRBJ2-5 and V is TRBV11-2; D is uncertain. CDR1 and CDR2 from the germline V gene are SGHAT and FQNNGV. The CDR3 spans 15 residues. Trimming took 0 bases from V and 0 from J, leaving 8 bases between them. The chain's CDR3 is CASSLDPLYQETQYF. CDR3 coding DNA: TGTGCCAGCAGCTTAGATCCCCTCTACCAAGAGACCCAGTACTTC.

The genes are TRBV2 and TRBJ2-5; D is possibly TRBD2 (6 bases). The CDR3 sequence is 16 residues long. Germline loops: CDR1 SNHLY, CDR2 FYNNEI. V was shortened by 4 bases and J by 7 bases, with 22 bases between the two germline ends. The CDR3 loop is CASSGGDSSYGGTQYF. The DNA for the CDR3 is TGTGCCAGCAGTGGGGGGGATAGCTCTTATGGCGGGACCCAGTACTTC.

This clone has more than one count but fewer than ten. The chain recombines TRBV30 with TRBJ2-3; a possible D gene is TRBD1 (6 bases). The germline V and J ends were trimmed by 0 bases and 6 bases, with 19 bases remaining between them. The germline gives CDR1 GTSNPN, CDR2 SVGIG (reference sequence). The CDR3 spans 16 residues. The CDR3 reads CAWSVDSRSPADTQYF. Written as DNA, the CDR3 is TGTGCCTGGAGTGTGGACAGCCGATCCCCGGCGGATACGCAGTATTTT. The variable domain in full, with the rest retrieved from reference TRBV30 and TRBJ2-3, is SQTIHQWPATLVQPVGSPLSLECTVEGTSNPNLYWYRQAAGRGLQLLFYSVGIGQISSEVPQNLSASRPQDRQFILSSKKLLLSDSGFYLCAWSVDSRSPADTQYFGPGTRLTVL.

Points on this clone: At one of its ends the junction is not consistent with the germline gene, which may arise from a read error. V is TRBV19 and J is TRBJ1-2; D unclear. Per the germline V gene, CDR1 is LNHDA and CDR2 is SQIVND (reference sequence). The CDR3 is 13 amino acids. The CDR3 sequence: CAGSKRVGYGYTF. The CDR3 DNA follows: TGTGCCGGTAGTAAGAGGGTTGGCTATGGCTACACCTTC.